These T cell receptor beta chains were read from a single sample in a study of T-cell reconstitution after alpha-beta-depleted transplantation in children. TCRdb itself ran the PCR reads through MiXCR, one entry per CDR3 protein. This sample has approximately 390,000 distinct CDR3 sequences, with roughly 10% found just once. The sample consisted of PBMCs from the stem cell graft donor, taken from the stem cell graft. The receptors originated from a human donor who donated a stem cell graft to a child with acute myeloid leukemia. Each CDR3 is given with its conserved first and last residue. The D gene is left open where the match is weak. The size field is filled for only some rows; it gives once, few, many or a size class.

size | J | V | D | length | DNA | CDR3
- | TRBJ1-3 | TRBV7-6 | TRBD1 | 18 | TGTGCCAGCAGCCTGGGACAGATGGGATCCGTCTCTGGAAACACCATATATTTT | CASSLGQMGSVSGNTIYF
- | TRBJ1-5 | TRBV7-2 | - | 13 | TGTGCCAGCAGCGAAAGCAGGGTCCAGCCCCAGCATTTT | CASSESRVQPQHF
few | TRBJ1-5 | TRBV20-1 | - | 13 | TGCAGTGCTCGCCGTGATGGTGGGCAGCCCCAGCATTTT | CSARRDGGQPQHF
many | TRBJ2-1 | TRBV19 | - | 12 | TGTGCCAGTAGTCCAGGCTACAATGAGCAGTTCTTC | CASSPGYNEQFF
many | TRBJ1-6 | TRBV20-1 | - | 14 | TGCAGTGCTAGAGACTCCCCATATAATTCACCCCTCCACTTT | CSARDSPYNSPLHF
- | TRBJ1-5 | TRBV20-1 | - | 14 | TGCAGTGCTAGACGGACAGAAATTAATCAGCCCCAGCATTTT | CSARRTEINQPQHF
few | TRBJ2-5 | TRBV5-4 | TRBD1 | 15 | TGTGCCAGCAGCCTGGGACAGGACTTCCAAGAGACCCAGTACTTC | CASSLGQDFQETQYF
few | TRBJ2-1 | TRBV7-2 | - | 17 | TGTGCCAGCAGGAGAGGGGGGGCCCTTAGCTCCTACAATGAGCAGTTCTTC | CASRRGGALSSYNEQFF
- | TRBJ2-7 | TRBV20-1 | - | 15 | TGCAGTGCTAGCCCCCCTAGCGTATACTCCTACGAGCAGTACTTC | CSASPPSVYSYEQYF
many | TRBJ2-1 | TRBV7-9 | TRBD2 | 18 | TGTGCCAGCAGCTTGCGGGGACTAGCGGGAGGTTCCTACAATGAGCAGTTCTTC | CASSLRGLAGGSYNEQFF
few | TRBJ2-1 | TRBV20-1 | TRBD1 | 15 | TGCAGTGCTACATATCAGACAGGGGTCTACAATGAGCAGTTCTTC | CSATYQTGVYNEQFF
few | TRBJ1-2 | TRBV18 | TRBD1 | 13 | TGTGCCAGCTCACAGGACAGGGTCTATGGCTACACCTTC | CASSQDRVYGYTF
many | TRBJ2-3 | TRBV7-2 | TRBD2 | 15 | TGTGCCAGCAGCTTAGGGACTAGCGTTCCAGATACGCAGTATTTT | CASSLGTSVPDTQYF
few | TRBJ1-4 | TRBV27 | - | 16 | TGTGCCAGCAGTTTACAGTTCCGTGCAACTAATGAAAAACTGTTTTTT | CASSLQFRATNEKLFF
few | TRBJ2-3 | TRBV20-1 | TRBD2 | 17 | TGCAGTGCTAGGGACTCGGGGACTAGCGGGAGCACAGATACGCAGTATTTT | CSARDSGTSGSTDTQYF
few | TRBJ2-3 | TRBV18 | - | 14 | TGTGCCAGCTCACCCTCTAAGGGCACAGATACGCAGTATTTT | CASSPSKGTDTQYF
- | TRBJ2-5 | TRBV9 | - | 13 | TGTGCCAGCAGCGTTGGCGGGACCGGGACCCAGTACTTC | CASSVGGTGTQYF
few | TRBJ2-5 | TRBV12-3/TRBV12-4 | TRBD1 | 15 | TGTGCCAGCAGTTCCTGGTCAGGGGGCGGCGAGACCCAGTACTTC | CASSSWSGGGETQYF
- | TRBJ2-7 | TRBV4-3 | - | 15 | TGCGCCAGCAGCCAAGACTCGGAAAGCTCCTACGAGCAGTACTTC | CASSQDSESSYEQYF
many | TRBJ2-5 | TRBV10-3 | - | 13 | TGTGCCATCAGTGAGTCGCTACAAGAGACCCAGTACTTC | CAISESLQETQYF
- | TRBJ2-1 | TRBV29-1 | - | 12 | TGCAGCGTTGTGGTGGGAAGCAATGAGCAGTTCTTC | CSVVVGSNEQFF
few | TRBJ1-2 | TRBV6-5 | - | 15 | TGTGCCAGCAGTACCCTCGGGCAACGGAGCTATGGCTACACCTTC | CASSTLGQRSYGYTF
few | TRBJ2-3 | TRBV10-3 | TRBD2 | 12 | TGTGCCATCAGAACCAGGGAGGGTACGCAGTATTTT | CAIRTREGTQYF
few | TRBJ1-4 | TRBV12-3/TRBV12-4 | TRBD1 | 14 | TGTGCCAGCAGTAACACAGGGGGCGATGAAAAACTGTTTTTT | CASSNTGGDEKLFF
- | TRBJ2-7 | TRBV27 | TRBD2 | 15 | TGTGCCAGCAGTCCCTGGAGTTCGGGGGGGAACGAGCAGTACTTC | CASSPWSSGGNEQYF
- | TRBJ1-1 | TRBV20-1 | - | 12 | TGCAGTGCTACAGGCCTCCGGTCTGAAGCTTTCTTT | CSATGLRSEAFF
- | TRBJ1-1 | TRBV12-3/TRBV12-4 | - | 13 | TGTGCCAGCAGTTTTTACGGCTGGACTGAAGCTTTCTTT | CASSFYGWTEAFF
many | TRBJ1-4 | TRBV5-1 | - | 11 | TGCGCCAGCAGCTTGGTTCCCGGACTGTTTTTT | CASSLVPGLFF